This record concerns one T cell receptor (beta chain) sequence. Its antigen is currently not known. The input lacks base qualities; no much larger clone sits a single base away. The immunoSEQ Assay, a bias-controlled multiplex PCR, was used to amplify TCRbeta CDR3 regions from genomic DNA. The authors processed their data as follows. The number of nucleated cells in each sample was estimated from the amplification of reference gene primers within the assay. To quantify the absolute abundance of each unique TCRbeta CDR3 rearrangement, sequence reads were collapsed and filtered. For each sample, productive Simpson clonality was calculated as the square root of Simpson's diversity index across productive rearrangements. The clones in this table, taken by TCRdb from immuneACCESS, are in-frame only. Not every clone is retained; where verified, under half of the shortfall comes from an unresolved V gene, and the cause of the rest is unknown. V and J calls and clone size are as listed in that table; D and trimming were resolved from the DNA. The sample yields under 350,000 clones; about 89% were counted once. The top ten constitute approximately 4.2% of the sample.

According to the germline V gene (reference sequence), CDR1 reads LNHDA and CDR2 reads SQIVND. The CDR3 contains 11 residues, cysteine and phenylalanine counted. The read is trimmed to its CDR3 DNA, 33 bases read in frame from base 1. V is shortened by 7 bases, J by 1 base, and the region joining them spans 4 bases. This sample is drawn from a study of blood T cell repertoires in COVID-19 (dated by TCRdb to 2018 to 2021). Regarding the study in general: The collaborator samples originated in the United States, Italy and Spain and spanned the acute and convalescent phases of COVID-19. The prospective study material was composed of cDNA or gDNA derived from T cells, B-cell-depleted T cells, or PBMCs. Subjects who had been exposed to COVID-19, were actively infected with it, or had recovered from it provided the deeply sampled blood TCRbeta repertoires that made up the dataset. The repertoires were released in a freely available public database intended as a resource for research on the immune response to SARS-CoV-2. The samples were drawn from two sources: the first 160 participants of the ongoing ImmuneRACE study, and 1,000 to 1,500 subjects contributed by 6 global collaborators. Sample metadata almost always included a de-identified subject ID, COVID-19 status, age in years and sex. Where available, HLA class I and class II types were obtained from metadata supplied by the sample provider rather than from assay-based typing. Findings and caveats that apply to the study as a whole: The quantity of clinical and demographic metadata differed by source and by participant and was supplied without curation.

The collaborating institutions used their own protocols to collect whole blood in K2EDTA tubes. For TCRbeta analysis, collaborators shipped samples in one of three forms: frozen whole blood, isolated PBMCs, or DNA extracted from either of those sample types. This TCR came from a man aged 35-49 years with acute or convalescent COVID-19. The receptor chain draws on TRBV19 and TRBJ1-2; a confident D gene designation cannot be given. Sequencing was performed on peripheral blood. The bases are TGTGCCAGTAACAATAACTATGGCTACACCTTC. It is translated as CASNNNYGYTF.